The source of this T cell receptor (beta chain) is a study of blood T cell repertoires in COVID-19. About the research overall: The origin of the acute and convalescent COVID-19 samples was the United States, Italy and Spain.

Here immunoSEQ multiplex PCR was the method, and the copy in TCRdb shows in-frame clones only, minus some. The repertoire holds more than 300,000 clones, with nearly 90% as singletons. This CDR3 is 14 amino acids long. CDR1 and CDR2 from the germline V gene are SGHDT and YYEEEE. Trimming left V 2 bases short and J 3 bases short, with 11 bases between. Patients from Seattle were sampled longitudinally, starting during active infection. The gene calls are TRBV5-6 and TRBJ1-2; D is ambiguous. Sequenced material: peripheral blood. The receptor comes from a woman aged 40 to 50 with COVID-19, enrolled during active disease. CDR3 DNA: TGTGCCAGCAGCTTAGTGAGGGAGGACTATGGCTACACCTTC. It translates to CASSLVREDYGYTF.